The source of this T cell receptor beta chain is a study of siplizumab effects on memory and regulatory T cells (dated by TCRdb to the late 2010s). Context from the whole study: The study looked at the effect of siplizumab, an anti-CD2 antibody, on alloreactive T-cell subsets in allogeneic mixed lymphocyte reactions made from human PBMCs. General study outcomes and caveats: Among mappable alloreactive CD4+ clones, the Treg-derived fraction averaged nearly 70% with siplizumab versus 25% to 30% in control reactions. Siplizumab significantly lowered the cumulative frequency of alloreactive sequences that could be traced to unstimulated CD4+ memory T cells. No functional confirmation was obtained for the suppressive function of proliferating Tregs from siplizumab cultures. Sequences below about 10^-5 frequency were poorly captured, so only a minor fraction of alloreactive clones could be mapped to unstimulated subsets. About 75-96% of proliferating CD4+ or CD8+ clones could not be given a naive or memory phenotype. Unstimulated naive T cells appeared more diverse than memory T cells, and naive cells seemed to contribute substantially to the alloresponse.

In addition, sequencing in three donor pairs included unstimulated CD8+ effector memory subsets alongside CD4+ naive, CD8+ naive, CD8+ TEMRA and CD4+ memory subsets. TCRbeta CDR3 sequencing was performed on sorted unstimulated T cells and on proliferating T cells recovered from mixed lymphocyte reactions. Fresh whole blood from fewer than 11 HLA-typed healthy donors was used to isolate PBMCs. This clone is termed medium-sized (0.01 to 0.1%). Which antigen it targets is not known. The sample holds no much larger clone one base away, and base qualities are not on file. V was cut back by 2 bases and J by 1 base, leaving a gap of 14 bases between them. Spanning cysteine to phenylalanine, the CDR3 consists of 16 amino acids. Only CDR3 DNA remains: 48 bases, in frame from the first base. CDR1 and CDR2, looked up from the germline V gene, are MDHEN and SYDVKM. Libraries were constructed by the immunoSEQ multiplex PCR assay. Each sample had 85,000 to 100,000 TCR templates assayed by the deep sequencing platform. Genomic DNA extracted from sorted T cells was used for TCRbeta CDR3 sequencing. In the authors' own workflow: The R programming language was used for the clonal analysis of the TCRbeta CDR3 data. Unstimulated samples were compared with post-reaction CFSE-low samples to define alloreactive CD4+ and CD8+ clones. By matching sequences to the repertoires of sorted unstimulated Treg and non-Treg cells, each alloreactive CD4+ clone was assigned a regulatory or non-regulatory origin. This is the immuneACCESS table as TCRdb keeps it, with only in-frame sequences that have V and J called. A part of the clones is gone; compared with another copy, unresolved V genes explain less than half, and the rest is unexplained. V and J calls and clone size are as listed in that table; D and trimming were resolved from the DNA. The sample table lists 7,000 to 8,500 clones, under 80% of them with a count of one. Around 50% of the sample comes from the top ten.

The chain uses TRBV28 and TRBJ1-1; tentative D gene TRBD1, with 5 bases matching. This TCR came from a human donor in good health. Sequenced material: effector memory CD8+ T cells sorted from blood. What this sample's cell subset or site label stands for: unstimulated CD8+ effector memory T cells. The nucleotides are TGTGCCAGCAGTTTAGGATGGTCGCAGGGGAACACTGAAGCTTTCTTT. This encodes CASSLGWSQGNTEAFF.